Listed here is a single T cell receptor (beta chain). Its target is not known. The V gene end was trimmed by 3 bases and the J gene end by 4 bases; junction bases not matched to a gene: 6. The V gene's germline CDR1 is MNHEY and CDR2 SMNVEV (reference sequence). The CDR3 sequence is 14 residues long. Time point of the sample: healthy volunteer bleed at 6 weeks. Whole blood, unfractionated, served as the material for total RNA extraction. This specimen belongs to a study of human T cells and chemical hapten exposure. In the study overall: Per-sample TCR yield variation was attributed mainly to small pooled library volume differences.

The study's findings and limits: The study found that DPC sensitization did not change TCRs above 1 in 1000 frequency.

Each CDR3 protein is one row after TCRdb ran MiXCR on the RACE reads. The data show approximately 79,000 distinct CDR3 sequences, roughly 8.6% seen once. This chain links TRBV27 with TRBJ2-7, with TRBD2 identical over 7 bases. The sequence was obtained from a male donor in good health. Some clones in this sample may be carry-over from other donors' samples. Sequenced: whole blood. The CDR3 spells CASSFGGGGYEQYF. In DNA form, the CDR3 reads TGTGCCAGCAGTTTTGGGGGGGGGGGTTACGAGCAGTACTTC.